The clone carrying this T cell receptor beta chain showed up many times. Its matching antigen is unknown. In replicate PCRs of sorted subsets, about 220 ng DNA, about 29,000 T cell genomes, was used. The repertoire was sequenced with immunoSEQ multiplex PCR; TCRdb's copy has only in-frame clones and lacks some. Counted here are 700,000 or so clones, 72% occurring once; the ten biggest clones make up under 2%. These data are taken from a study of shared clonotypes between healthy human individuals. Whole-study context: Donors were a couple of women and a few men aged 18 to 49. Study results and limitations: All-four-donor shared clonotypes had higher generation probabilities than non-shared clonotypes did. Blood was the only sampled material, and tissue repertoires likely differ.

The CDR3 sequence is 14 residues long. In germline, CDR1 is MNHEY, CDR2 SMNVEV (reference sequence). V dropped 3 bases and J dropped 8 bases, with 14 bases sitting between them. This sequence originates from a woman aged 25 to 39 in good health. The V gene is TRBV27, the J gene TRBJ2-4; TRBD1 is a possible D gene (6 bases). The sequencing input was memory CD4+ T cells sorted from blood. Specified subset: CD45RA-negative fraction. The CDR3 DNA sequence: TGTGCCAGCAGTTTCCAGTTAGCAGGGGACATTCAGTACTTC. Its translation: CASSFQLAGDIQYF.